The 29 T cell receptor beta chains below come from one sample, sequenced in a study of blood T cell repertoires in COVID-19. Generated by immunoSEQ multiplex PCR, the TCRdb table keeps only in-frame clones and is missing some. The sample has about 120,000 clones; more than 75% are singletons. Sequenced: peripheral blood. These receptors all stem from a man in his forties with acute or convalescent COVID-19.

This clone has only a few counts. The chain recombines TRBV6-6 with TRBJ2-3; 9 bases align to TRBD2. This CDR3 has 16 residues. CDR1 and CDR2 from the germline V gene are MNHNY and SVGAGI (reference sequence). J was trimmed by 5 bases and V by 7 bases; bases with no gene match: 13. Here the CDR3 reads CASKQRRGGGGDTQYF. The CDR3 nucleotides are TGTGCCAGCAAACAAAGGCGGGGGGGCGGTGGAGATACGCAGTATTTT.

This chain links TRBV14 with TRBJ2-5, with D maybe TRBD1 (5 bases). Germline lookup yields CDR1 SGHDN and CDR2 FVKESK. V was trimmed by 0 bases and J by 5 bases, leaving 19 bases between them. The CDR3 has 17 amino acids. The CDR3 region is CASSQDRLPGLGETQYF. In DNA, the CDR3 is TGTGCCAGCAGCCAAGATCGGCTCCCAGGGCTAGGGGAGACCCAGTACTTC.

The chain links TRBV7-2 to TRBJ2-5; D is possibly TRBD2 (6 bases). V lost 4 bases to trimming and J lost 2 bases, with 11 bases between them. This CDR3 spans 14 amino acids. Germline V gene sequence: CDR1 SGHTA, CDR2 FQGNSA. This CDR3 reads CASSWGGQQETQYF. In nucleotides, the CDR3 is TGTGCCAGCAGCTGGGGAGGACAACAAGAGACCCAGTACTTC.

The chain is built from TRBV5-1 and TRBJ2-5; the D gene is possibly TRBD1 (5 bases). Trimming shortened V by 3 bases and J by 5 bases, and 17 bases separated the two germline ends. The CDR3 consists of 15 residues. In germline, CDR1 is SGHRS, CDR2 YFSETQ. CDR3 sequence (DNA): TGCGCCAGCAGCTCCGGCAGGGTAGGGATGGAGACCCAGTACTTC. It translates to CASSSGRVGMETQYF.

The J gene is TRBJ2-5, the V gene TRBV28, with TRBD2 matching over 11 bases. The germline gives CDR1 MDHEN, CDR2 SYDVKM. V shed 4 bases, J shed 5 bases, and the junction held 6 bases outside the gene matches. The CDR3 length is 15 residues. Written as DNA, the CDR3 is TGTGCCAGCAGTTCCGTACTAGCGGGAGAGGAGACCCAGTACTTC. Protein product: CASSSVLAGEETQYF.

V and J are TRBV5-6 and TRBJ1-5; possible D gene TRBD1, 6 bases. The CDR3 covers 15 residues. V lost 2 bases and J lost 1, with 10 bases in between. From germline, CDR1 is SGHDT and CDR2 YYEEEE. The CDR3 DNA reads TGTGCCAGCAGCTTTGGACAGCACAGCAATCAGCCCCAGCATTTT. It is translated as CASSFGQHSNQPQHF.

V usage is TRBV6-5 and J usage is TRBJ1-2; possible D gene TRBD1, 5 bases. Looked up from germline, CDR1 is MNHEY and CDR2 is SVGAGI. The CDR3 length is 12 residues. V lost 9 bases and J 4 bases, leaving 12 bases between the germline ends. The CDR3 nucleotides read TGTGCCAGTTCTGACAGATTCTATGGCTACACCTTC. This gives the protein CASSDRFYGYTF.

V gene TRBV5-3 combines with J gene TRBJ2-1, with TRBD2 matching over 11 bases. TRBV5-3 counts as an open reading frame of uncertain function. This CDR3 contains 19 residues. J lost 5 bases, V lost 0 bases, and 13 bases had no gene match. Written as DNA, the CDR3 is TGTGCCAGAAGCTTGGGGACAGTCGATGGGACTAGCGGAAACAATGAGCAGTTCTTC. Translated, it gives CARSLGTVDGTSGNNEQFF.

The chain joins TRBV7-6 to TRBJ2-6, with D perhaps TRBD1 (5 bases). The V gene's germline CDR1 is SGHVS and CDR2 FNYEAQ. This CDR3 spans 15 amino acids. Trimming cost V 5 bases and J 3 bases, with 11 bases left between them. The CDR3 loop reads CASSLGAYGANVLTF. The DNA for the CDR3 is TGTGCCAGCAGCCTTGGGGCTTATGGGGCCAACGTCCTGACTTTC.

CDR3 in DNA: TGTGCCAGCAGGGGAGGGCAGGTGGGTGGCTACACCTTC. This encodes CASRGGQVGGYTF. This chain joins TRBV5-4 and TRBJ1-2; D not certain. Germline V gene lookup returns CDR1 SGHNT and CDR2 YYREEE (reference sequence). Trimming removed 5 bases from V and 7 bases from J, with 15 bases in between. The CDR3 length is 13 residues.

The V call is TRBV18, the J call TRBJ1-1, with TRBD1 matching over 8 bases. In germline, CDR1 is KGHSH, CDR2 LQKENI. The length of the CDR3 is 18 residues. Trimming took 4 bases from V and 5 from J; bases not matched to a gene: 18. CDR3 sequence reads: CASSQQAGGFTRGTEAFF. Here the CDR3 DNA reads TGTGCCAGCTCACAACAGGCAGGGGGCTTTACCCGGGGAACTGAAGCTTTCTTT.

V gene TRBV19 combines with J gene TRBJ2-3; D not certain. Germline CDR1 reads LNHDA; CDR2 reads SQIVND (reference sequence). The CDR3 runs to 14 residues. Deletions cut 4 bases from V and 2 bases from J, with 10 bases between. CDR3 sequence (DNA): TGTGCCAGTAGTAGCGCAGGCCACACAGATACGCAGTATTTT. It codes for CASSSAGHTDTQYF.

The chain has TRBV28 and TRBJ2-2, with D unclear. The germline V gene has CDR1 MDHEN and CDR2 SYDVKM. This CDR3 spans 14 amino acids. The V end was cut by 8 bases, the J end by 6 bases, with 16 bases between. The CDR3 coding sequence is TGTGCCAGCTCCCTACCAACCCGTGCCGGGGAGCTGTTTTTT. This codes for CASSLPTRAGELFF.

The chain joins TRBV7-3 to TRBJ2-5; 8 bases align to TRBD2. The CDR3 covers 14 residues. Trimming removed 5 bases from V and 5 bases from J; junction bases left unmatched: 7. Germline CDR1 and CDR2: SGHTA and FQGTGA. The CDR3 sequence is CASSVDPGGETQYF. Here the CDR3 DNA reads TGTGCCAGCAGCGTGGACCCGGGAGGGGAGACCCAGTACTTC.

The CDR3 is CASSPDRGVEKLFF. The CDR3 region has the DNA TGTGCCAGCAGCCCAGACAGGGGGGTTGAAAAACTGTTTTTT. V gene TRBV5-4 combines with J gene TRBJ1-4; 9 bases map to TRBD1. Germline CDR1 is SGHNT and CDR2 is YYREEE (reference sequence). With V trimmed by 4 bases and J by 7 bases, 5 bases remained unmatched. CDR3 length: 14 residues.

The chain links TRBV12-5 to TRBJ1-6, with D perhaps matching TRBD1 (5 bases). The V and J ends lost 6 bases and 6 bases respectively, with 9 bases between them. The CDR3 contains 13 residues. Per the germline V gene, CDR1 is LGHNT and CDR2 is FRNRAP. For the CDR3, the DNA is TGTGCTAGTGGGACAGTCGGTAATTCACCCCTCCACTTT. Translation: CASGTVGNSPLHF.

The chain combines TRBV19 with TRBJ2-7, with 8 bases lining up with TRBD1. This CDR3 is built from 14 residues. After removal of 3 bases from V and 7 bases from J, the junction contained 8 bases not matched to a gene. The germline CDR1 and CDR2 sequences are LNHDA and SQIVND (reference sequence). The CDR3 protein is CASSIGTGEEEQYF. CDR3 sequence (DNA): TGTGCCAGTAGTATCGGGACAGGCGAAGAAGAGCAGTACTTC.

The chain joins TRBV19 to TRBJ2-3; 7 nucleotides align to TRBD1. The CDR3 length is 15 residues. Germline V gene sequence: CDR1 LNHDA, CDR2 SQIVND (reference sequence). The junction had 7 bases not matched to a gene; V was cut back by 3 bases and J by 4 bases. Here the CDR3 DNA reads TGTGCCAGTAGTATGGGACAGTCAGGGGCAGATACGCAGTATTTT. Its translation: CASSMGQSGADTQYF.

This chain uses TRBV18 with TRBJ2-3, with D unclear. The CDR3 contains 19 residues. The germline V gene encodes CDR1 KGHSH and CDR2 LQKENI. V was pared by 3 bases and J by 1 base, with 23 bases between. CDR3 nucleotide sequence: TGTGCCAGCTCACCCCTTAAGCGAAGTCTCGGCCGTGGCACAGATACGCAGTATTTT. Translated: CASSPLKRSLGRGTDTQYF.

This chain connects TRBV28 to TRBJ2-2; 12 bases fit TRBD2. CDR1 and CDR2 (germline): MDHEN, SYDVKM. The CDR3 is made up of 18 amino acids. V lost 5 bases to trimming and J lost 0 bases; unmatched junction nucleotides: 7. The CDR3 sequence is CASSTRLAGVANTGELFF. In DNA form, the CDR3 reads TGTGCCAGCAGTACTCGACTAGCGGGAGTGGCGAACACCGGGGAGCTGTTTTTT.

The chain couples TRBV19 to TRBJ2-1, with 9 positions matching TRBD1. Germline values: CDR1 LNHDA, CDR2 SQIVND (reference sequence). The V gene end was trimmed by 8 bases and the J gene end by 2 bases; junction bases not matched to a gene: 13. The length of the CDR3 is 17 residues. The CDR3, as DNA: TGTGCCAGTCGAAGGCCCGGCACAGGGGGCGCCTACAATGAGCAGTTCTTC. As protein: CASRRPGTGGAYNEQFF.

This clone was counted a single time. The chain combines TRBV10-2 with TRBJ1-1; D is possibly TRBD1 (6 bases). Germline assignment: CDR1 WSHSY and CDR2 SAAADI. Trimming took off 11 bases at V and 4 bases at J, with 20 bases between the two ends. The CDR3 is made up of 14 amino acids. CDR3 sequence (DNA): TGCGCCGGGTCTAGTGGGGGCGGTGGCACTGAAGCTTTCTTT. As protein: CAGSSGGGGTEAFF.

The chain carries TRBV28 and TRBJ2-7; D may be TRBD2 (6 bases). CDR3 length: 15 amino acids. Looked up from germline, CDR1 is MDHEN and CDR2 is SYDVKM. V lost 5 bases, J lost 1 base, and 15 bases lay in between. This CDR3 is CASSPGSPPSYEQYF. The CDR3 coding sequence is TGTGCCAGCAGTCCCGGGAGTCCCCCTTCCTACGAGCAGTACTTC.

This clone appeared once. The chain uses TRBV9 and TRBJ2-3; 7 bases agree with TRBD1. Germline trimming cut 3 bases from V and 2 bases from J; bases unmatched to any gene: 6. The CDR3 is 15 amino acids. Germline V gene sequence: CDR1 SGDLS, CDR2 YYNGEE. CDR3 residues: CASSAGQPHTDTQYF. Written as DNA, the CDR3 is TGTGCCAGCAGCGCGGGACAGCCCCACACAGATACGCAGTATTTT.

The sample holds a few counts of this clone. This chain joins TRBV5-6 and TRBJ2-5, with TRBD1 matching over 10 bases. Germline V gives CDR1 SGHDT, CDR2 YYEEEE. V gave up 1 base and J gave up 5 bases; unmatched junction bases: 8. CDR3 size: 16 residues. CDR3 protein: CASSLIGQGERETQYF. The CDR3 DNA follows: TGTGCCAGCAGCTTGATTGGACAGGGGGAGCGGGAGACCCAGTACTTC.

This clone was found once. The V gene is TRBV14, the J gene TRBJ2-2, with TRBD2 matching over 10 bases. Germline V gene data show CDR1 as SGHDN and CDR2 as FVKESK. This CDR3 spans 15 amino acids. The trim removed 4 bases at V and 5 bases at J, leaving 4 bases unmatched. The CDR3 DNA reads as TGTGCCAGCAGCCCCCTAGCGGGAGTTACCGGGGAGCTGTTTTTT. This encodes CASSPLAGVTGELFF.

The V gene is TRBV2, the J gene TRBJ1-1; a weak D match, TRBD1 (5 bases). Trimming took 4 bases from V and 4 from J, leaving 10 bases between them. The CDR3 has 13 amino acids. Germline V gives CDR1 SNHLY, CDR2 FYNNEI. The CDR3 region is CASSGGRVTEAFF. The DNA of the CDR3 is TGTGCCAGCAGTGGGGGCAGGGTCACTGAAGCTTTCTTT.

The CDR3 DNA is TGTGCCTACAACAGGGGGCGCAGTGAAAAACTGTTTTTT. This encodes CAYNRGRSEKLFF. The chain recombines TRBV30 with TRBJ1-4, with 9 bases matching TRBD1. This CDR3 is built from 13 residues. The germline CDR1 and CDR2 sequences are GTSNPN and SVGIG (reference sequence). With V trimmed by 7 bases and J by 7 bases, 7 bases remained unmatched.

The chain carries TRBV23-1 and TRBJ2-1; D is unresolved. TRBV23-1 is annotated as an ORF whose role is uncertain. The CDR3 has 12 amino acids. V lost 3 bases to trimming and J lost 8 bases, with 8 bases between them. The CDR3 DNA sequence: TGCGCCAGCAGTCACCCGAGTCATGAGCAGTTCTTC. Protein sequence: CASSHPSHEQFF.